The 19 T cell receptor beta chains below come from one sample, sequenced in a study of response to subunit inactivated influenza vaccine. One entry per CDR3 protein, called by TCRdb with MiXCR from the RT-PCR reads. The data hold approximately 160,000 distinct CDR3 sequences, with about 10% observed a single time. Specimen: CD8+ T cells sorted from PBMCs, collected roughly 24 months after vaccination. These receptors originate from a man between 50 and 69 years old who received an inactivated influenza vaccine.

Ten or more counts support this clonotype. This chain joins TRBV4-2 and TRBJ2-1; D gene uncertain. V gave up 0 bases and J gave up 5 bases, with 8 bases separating them. Per the germline V gene, CDR1 is LGHNA and CDR2 is YNFKEQ. The CDR3 consists of 14 residues. In DNA form, the CDR3 reads TGTGCCAGCAGCCAAGAGGAACCCGACAATGAGCAGTTCTTC. Translation: CASSQEEPDNEQFF.

This clonotype came up a few times. V is TRBV12-3 or TRBV12-4 and J is TRBJ2-1; D call uncertain. The CDR3 is 15 amino acids. V shed 1 base and J shed 0 bases, with 7 bases lying between them. The CDR3: CASSLGGVSYNEQFF. CDR3 coding DNA: TGTGCCAGCAGTTTAGGTGGTGTCTCCTACAATGAGCAGTTCTTC.

The V gene is TRBV6-2 or TRBV6-3, the J gene TRBJ2-7; D might be TRBD2 (5 bases). CDR1 is MNHEY, CDR2 SVGEGT, per germline. V lost 0 bases and J 6 bases, leaving 12 bases between the germline ends. The CDR3 loop spans 14 amino acids. CDR3 sequence: CASSYSGEIIEQYF. The DNA of the CDR3 is TGTGCCAGCAGTTACTCCGGGGAAATAATCGAGCAGTACTTC.

This clonotype was observed a handful of times. V and J are TRBV4-3 and TRBJ2-3, with D unresolved. V was cut by 0 bases and J by 5 bases, with 3 bases left in between. The CDR3 is 12 amino acids. Germline values: CDR1 LGHNA, CDR2 YSLEER. CDR3 in amino acids: CASSQDRDTQYF. The CDR3 region has the DNA TGCGCCAGCAGCCAAGACAGAGATACGCAGTATTTT.

This clonotype was observed a few times. This chain connects TRBV24-1 to TRBJ1-3; D is unclear. CDR1 and CDR2 (germline): KGHDR, SFDVKD. V was pared by 3 bases and J by 2 bases, with 7 bases between. CDR3 length equals 14 residues. CDR3 sequence (DNA): TGTGCCACCAGTGATATCACGGCTGGAAACACCATATATTTT. Translation gives CATSDITAGNTIYF.

The table lists this clonotype with a few counts. CDR3 loop: CASIQGVTTGELFF. CDR3 in DNA: TGTGCCAGCATCCAGGGGGTTACCACCGGGGAGCTGTTTTTT. The chain recombines TRBV7-9 with TRBJ2-2; 7 nucleotides match TRBD1. The CDR3 has 14 amino acids. V trimming: 7 bases; J trimming: 4 bases; junction bases outside the gene matches: 6. In germline, CDR1 is SEHNR, CDR2 FQNEAQ (reference sequence).

This chain links TRBV12-3 or TRBV12-4 with TRBJ2-3; 10 positions match TRBD2. The CDR3 runs to 18 residues. The trim removed 5 bases at V and 2 bases at J, leaving 13 bases unmatched. In DNA, the CDR3 is TGTGCCAGCAGTCCCTGGGAAAGCGGGGGGGCTTTCACAGATACGCAGTATTTT. Its translation is CASSPWESGGAFTDTQYF.

This clonotype was detected many times. The chain carries TRBV4-1 and TRBJ2-7, with 7 positions matching TRBD1. V was pared by 1 base and J by 4 bases, with 7 bases of the junction left unmatched. Looked up from germline, CDR1 is MGHRA and CDR2 is YSYEKL. CDR3 size: 15 residues. This CDR3 is CASSQVMAGGYEQYF. The DNA for the CDR3 is TGCGCCAGCAGCCAAGTGATGGCAGGGGGATACGAGCAGTACTTC.

This clonotype appeared a few times. The chain combines TRBV4-1 with TRBJ2-2; 7 bases are a match to TRBD1. From germline, CDR1 is MGHRA and CDR2 YSYEKL. The CDR3 runs 18 residues. The J segment lost 2 bases and the V segment lost 4 bases, leaving 13 bases of the junction unmatched. Here the CDR3 DNA reads TGCGCCAGCAGCCCAATTGAGAGGGGGCCTAGCAACACCGGGGAGCTGTTTTTT. This encodes CASSPIERGPSNTGELFF.

In DNA, the CDR3 is TGTGCCAGCAGTTTTCTCGGGTTCCTTAGCACAGATACGCAGTATTTT. Translating it yields CASSFLGFLSTDTQYF. The rearrangement uses TRBV27 and TRBJ2-3, with D uncertain. Germline V CDR1 and CDR2: MNHEY, SMNVEV (reference sequence). The CDR3 extends over 16 amino acids. V was pared by 3 bases and J by 0 bases, with 13 bases between.

Only a few counts were recorded for this clonotype. This chain links TRBV25-1 with TRBJ2-1; TRBD2 matches 7 bases. CDR3 length: 17 amino acids. Germline V gives CDR1 MGHDK, CDR2 SYGVNS. Unmatched junction bases numbered 15, after V lost 2 bases and J lost 8 bases. CDR3 DNA: TGTGCCAGCAGTGAAATGCGCGGGAGCCCCCCCGCGGATGAGCAGTTCTTC. It is translated as CASSEMRGSPPADEQFF.

This clonotype was found many times. The chain recombines TRBV7-9 with TRBJ2-2; no firm D call. The CDR3 loop spans 17 amino acids. Trimming pared 3 bases from V and 4 bases from J, leaving 18 bases between. Germline lookup yields CDR1 SEHNR and CDR2 FQNEAQ (reference sequence). CDR3 in DNA: TGTGCCAGCAGCTTCCCCCGTTCTAAACCGGGCACCGGGGAGCTGTTTTTT. Its protein product is CASSFPRSKPGTGELFF.

This clonotype qualifies as medium-sized. The chain combines TRBV7-2 with TRBJ2-3; D not resolved. The CDR3 has 14 amino acids. Per germline, CDR1 SGHTA and CDR2 FQGNSA. V shed 5 bases and J shed 4 bases, with 13 bases lying between them. The CDR3 region has the DNA TGTGCCAGCAGCCTGGGGTTAGGGCCAGATACGCAGTATTTT. Amino acid sequence: CASSLGLGPDTQYF.

The chain uses TRBV29-1 and TRBJ1-1; the match to TRBD1 covers 7 bases. The CDR3 contains 11 residues. The V gene's germline CDR1 is SQVTM and CDR2 ANQGSEA. Losses at the gene ends were 5 bases for V and 4 bases for J; bases not matched to a gene: 1. The chain's CDR3 is CSVQGGTEAFF. The DNA for the CDR3 is TGCAGCGTTCAGGGGGGCACTGAAGCTTTCTTT.

The J gene is TRBJ1-1, the V gene TRBV7-6, with D unclear. The germline gives CDR1 SGHVS, CDR2 FNYEAQ. The CDR3 is made up of 15 amino acids. V was cut by 4 bases and J by 1 base, with 13 bases left in between. CDR3 loop: CASSSEPGENTEAFF. The CDR3 bases are TGTGCCAGCAGCTCAGAACCGGGAGAGAACACTGAAGCTTTCTTT. Filled out from reference TRBV7-6 and TRBJ1-1, the complete variable domain reads GAGVSQSPRYKVTKRGQDVALRCDPISGHVSLYWYRQALGQGPEFLTYFNYEAQQDKSGLPNDRFSAERPEGSISTLTIQRTEQRDSAMYRCASSSEPGENTEAFFGQGTRLTVV.

The chain combines TRBV12-3 or TRBV12-4 with TRBJ2-4; 7 bases line up with TRBD2. The CDR3 covers 19 residues. Trimming cost V 5 bases and J 5 bases; bases outside gene matches: 21. CDR3 sequence: CASSSSDSPLVGRENIQYF. CDR3 sequence (DNA): TGTGCCAGCAGTAGCTCCGACAGCCCCCTAGTAGGGAGGGAAAACATTCAGTACTTC.

This clonotype appeared many times. The CDR3 DNA is TGCGCCAGCAGCCCGCGGGGGTTCCCTCTGGATGAGCAGTTCTTC. Translation gives CASSPRGFPLDEQFF. This chain links TRBV4-1 with TRBJ2-1; TRBD2 matches at 7 bases. Trimming at V came to 4 bases and at J to 8 bases, leaving 11 bases not matched to a gene. This CDR3 comprises 15 residues. Germline loops: CDR1 MGHRA, CDR2 YSYEKL.

The chain combines TRBV20-1 with TRBJ2-5; D might be TRBD1 (6 bases). V lost 1 base, J lost 0 bases, and 18 bases lay in between. The CDR3 is made up of 17 amino acids. The germline CDR1 and CDR2 sequences are DFQATT and SNEGSKA (reference sequence). This chain's CDR3 is CSARAHPDSGDQETQYF. The CDR3 bases are TGCAGTGCTAGAGCCCACCCGGACAGTGGGGACCAAGAGACCCAGTACTTC.

The table lists this clonotype with a few counts. This chain joins TRBV4-1 and TRBJ2-7; D ambiguous. Germline V gives CDR1 MGHRA, CDR2 YSYEKL. CDR3 length equals 13 residues. V was cut by 1 base and J by 3 bases, with 7 bases left in between. CDR3 bases: TGCGCCAGCAGCCAAGCCCAGGACTACGAGCAGTACTTC. Residues: CASSQAQDYEQYF.